This record covers a single T cell receptor (beta chain). Its matching antigen is unknown. Using immunoSEQ multiplex PCR, the repertoire was profiled, and TCRdb retains in-frame clones only, with some absent. Of 250,000 to 400,000 clones listed, approximately 88% were seen once; the top ten hold around 0.96%. The source of the sample is a study of cytomegalovirus exposure and HLA in healthy donors. Separate from the 666-subject first cohort, the approximately 120-subject validation cohort was the one that the donors belonged to. Findings and caveats of the study: In vitro confirmation showed three CMV-associated chains to be CMV antigen specific.

Material: PBMCs. The TCR was taken from a man aged 30 to 39 in good health and CMV-seronegative.

CDR3 loop: CASSVGLEEAGELFF. The CDR3 coding sequence is TGTGCCAGCAGCGTAGGACTAGAGGAGGCCGGGGAGCTGTTTTTT. The gene calls are TRBV9 and TRBJ2-2; possibly TRBD2 for D (6 bases). The CDR3 has 15 amino acids. Germline lookup yields CDR1 SGDLS and CDR2 YYNGEE. Trimming took 0 bases from V and 6 from J, leaving 12 bases between them.